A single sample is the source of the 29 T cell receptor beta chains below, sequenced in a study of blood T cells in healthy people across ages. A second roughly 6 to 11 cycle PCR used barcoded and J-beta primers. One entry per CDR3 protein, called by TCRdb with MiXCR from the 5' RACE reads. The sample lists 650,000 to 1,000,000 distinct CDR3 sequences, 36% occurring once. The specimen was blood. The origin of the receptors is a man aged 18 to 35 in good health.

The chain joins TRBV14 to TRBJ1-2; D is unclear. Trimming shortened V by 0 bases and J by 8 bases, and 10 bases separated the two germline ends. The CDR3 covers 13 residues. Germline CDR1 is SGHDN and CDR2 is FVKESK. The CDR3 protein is CASSQEEGLGYTF. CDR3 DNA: TGTGCCAGCAGCCAAGAGGAAGGGCTCGGCTACACCTTC.

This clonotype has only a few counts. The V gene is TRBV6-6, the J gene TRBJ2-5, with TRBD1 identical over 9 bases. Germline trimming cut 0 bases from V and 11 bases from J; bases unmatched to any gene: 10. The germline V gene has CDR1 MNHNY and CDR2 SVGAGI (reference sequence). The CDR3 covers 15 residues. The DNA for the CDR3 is TGTGCCAGCAGTTACTCGCGAACAGGGGGCGTTGAGCAGTACTTC. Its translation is CASSYSRTGGVEQYF.

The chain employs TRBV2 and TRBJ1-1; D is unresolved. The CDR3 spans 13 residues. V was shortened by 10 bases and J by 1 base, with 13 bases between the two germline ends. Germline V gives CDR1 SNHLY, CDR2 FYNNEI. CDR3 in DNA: TGTGCCAAGTACAAGATTAAGAACACTGAAGCTTTCTTT. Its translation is CAKYKIKNTEAFF.

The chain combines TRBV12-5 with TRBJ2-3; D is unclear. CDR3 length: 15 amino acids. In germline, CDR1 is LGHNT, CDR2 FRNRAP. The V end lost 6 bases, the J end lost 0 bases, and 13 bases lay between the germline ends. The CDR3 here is CASGSPGTSTDTQYF. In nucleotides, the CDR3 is TGTGCTAGTGGGTCACCAGGTACAAGCACAGATACGCAGTATTTT.

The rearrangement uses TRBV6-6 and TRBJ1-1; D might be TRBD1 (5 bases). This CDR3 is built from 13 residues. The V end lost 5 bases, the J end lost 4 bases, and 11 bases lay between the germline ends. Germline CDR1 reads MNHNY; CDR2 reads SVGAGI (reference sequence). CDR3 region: CASSQERGTEAFF. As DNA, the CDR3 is TGTGCCAGCAGTCAAGAGAGGGGCACTGAAGCTTTCTTT.

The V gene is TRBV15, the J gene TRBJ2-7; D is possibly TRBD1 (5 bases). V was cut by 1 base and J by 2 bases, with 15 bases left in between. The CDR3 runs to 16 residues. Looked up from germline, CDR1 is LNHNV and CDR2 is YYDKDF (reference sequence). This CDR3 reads CATSRAGQGGTYEQYF. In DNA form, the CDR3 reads TGTGCCACCAGCAGAGCAGGGCAGGGTGGCACCTACGAGCAGTACTTC.

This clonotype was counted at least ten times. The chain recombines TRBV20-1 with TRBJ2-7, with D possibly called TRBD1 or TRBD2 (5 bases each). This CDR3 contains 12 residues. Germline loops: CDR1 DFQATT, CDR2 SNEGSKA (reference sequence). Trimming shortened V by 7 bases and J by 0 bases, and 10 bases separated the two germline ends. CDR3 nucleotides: TGCAGTGTCGAGGGGCCCTCCTACGAGCAGTACTTC. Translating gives CSVEGPSYEQYF.

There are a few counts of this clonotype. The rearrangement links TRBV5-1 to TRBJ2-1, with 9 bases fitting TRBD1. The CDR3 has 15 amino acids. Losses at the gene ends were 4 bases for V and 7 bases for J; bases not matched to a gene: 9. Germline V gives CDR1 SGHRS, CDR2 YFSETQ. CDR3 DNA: TGCGCCAGCAGCCCATACAGGGGGCGATATAATGAGCAGTTCTTC. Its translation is CASSPYRGRYNEQFF.

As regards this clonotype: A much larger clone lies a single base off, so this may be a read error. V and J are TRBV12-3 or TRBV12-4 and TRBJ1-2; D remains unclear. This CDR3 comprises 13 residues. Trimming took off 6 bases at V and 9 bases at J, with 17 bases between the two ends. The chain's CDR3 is CASRITALSSYTF. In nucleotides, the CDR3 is TGTGCCAGCAGGATAACAGCTTTAAGTAGCTACACCTTC.

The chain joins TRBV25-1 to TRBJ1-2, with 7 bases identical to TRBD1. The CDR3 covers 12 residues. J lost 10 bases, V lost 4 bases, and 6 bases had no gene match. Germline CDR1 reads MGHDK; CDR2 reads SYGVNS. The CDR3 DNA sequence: TGTGCCAGCAGTGTCCTAACAGGGGCCTACACCTTC. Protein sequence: CASSVLTGAYTF.

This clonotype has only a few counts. In DNA form, the CDR3 reads TGCAGTGCTAGAGATGTGGGGGGGCGCGAAGAGACCCAGTACTTC. It translates to CSARDVGGREETQYF. The chain combines TRBV20-1 with TRBJ2-5, with D possibly TRBD2 on 7 matching bases. The germline CDR1 and CDR2 sequences are DFQATT and SNEGSKA (reference sequence). With 0 bases removed from V and 3 bases from J, the gap between germline ends came to 14 bases. CDR3 length: 15 residues.

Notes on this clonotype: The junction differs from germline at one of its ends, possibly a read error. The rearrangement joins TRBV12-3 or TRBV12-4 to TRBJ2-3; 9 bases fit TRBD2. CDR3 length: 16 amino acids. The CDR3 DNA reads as TGTGCCAGCAGTAAGGGACTAGCTGATAGCGCAGATACGGAGTATTTT. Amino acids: CASSKGLADSADTEYF.

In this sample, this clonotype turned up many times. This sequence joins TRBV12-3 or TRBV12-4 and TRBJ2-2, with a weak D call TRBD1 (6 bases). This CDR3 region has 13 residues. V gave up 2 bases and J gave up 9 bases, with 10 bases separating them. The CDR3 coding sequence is TGTGCCAGCAGTTTAAGGACAGCGAGGGAGCTGTTTTTT. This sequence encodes CASSLRTARELFF.

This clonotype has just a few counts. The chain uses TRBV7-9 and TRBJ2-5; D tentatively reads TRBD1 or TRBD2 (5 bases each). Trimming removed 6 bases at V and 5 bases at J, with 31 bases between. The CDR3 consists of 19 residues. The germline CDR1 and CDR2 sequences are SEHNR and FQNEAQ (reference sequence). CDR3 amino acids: CASSPPDFVGRNPAETQYF. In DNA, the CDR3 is TGTGCCAGCAGTCCACCTGACTTTGTGGGACGGAATCCTGCGGAGACCCAGTACTTC.

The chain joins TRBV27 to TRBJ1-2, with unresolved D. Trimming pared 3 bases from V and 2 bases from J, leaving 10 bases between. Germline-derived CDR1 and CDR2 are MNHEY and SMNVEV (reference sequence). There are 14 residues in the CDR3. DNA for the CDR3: TGTGCCAGCAGTTTTAATAGGTTCAACTATGGCTACACCTTC. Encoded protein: CASSFNRFNYGYTF.

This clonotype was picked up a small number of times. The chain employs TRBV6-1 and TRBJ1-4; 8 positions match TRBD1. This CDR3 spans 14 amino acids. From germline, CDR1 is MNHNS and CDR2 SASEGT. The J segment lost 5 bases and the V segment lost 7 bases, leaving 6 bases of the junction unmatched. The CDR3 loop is CASTLDRANEKLFF. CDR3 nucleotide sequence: TGTGCCAGCACCTTGGACAGGGCCAATGAAAAACTGTTTTTT.

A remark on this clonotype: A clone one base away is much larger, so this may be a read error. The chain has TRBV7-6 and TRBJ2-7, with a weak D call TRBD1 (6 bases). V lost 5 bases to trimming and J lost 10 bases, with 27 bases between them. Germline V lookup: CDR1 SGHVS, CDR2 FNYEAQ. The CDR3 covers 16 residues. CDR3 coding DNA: TGTGCCAGCAGCGCACCAGAGGGACAAGCCAAAGAGGCCCAGTACTTC. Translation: CASSAPEGQAKEAQYF.

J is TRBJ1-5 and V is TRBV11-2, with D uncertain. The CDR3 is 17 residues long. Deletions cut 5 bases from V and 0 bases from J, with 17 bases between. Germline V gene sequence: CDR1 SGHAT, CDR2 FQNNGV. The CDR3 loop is CASSRIGRHYSNQPQHF. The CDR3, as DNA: TGTGCCAGCAGCCGCATCGGACGCCATTATAGCAATCAGCCCCAGCATTTT.

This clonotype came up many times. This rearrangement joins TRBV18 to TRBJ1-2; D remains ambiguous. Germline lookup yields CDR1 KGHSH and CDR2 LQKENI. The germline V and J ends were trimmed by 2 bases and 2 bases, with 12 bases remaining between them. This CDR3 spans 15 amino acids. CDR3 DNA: TGTGCCAGCTCACCATCTCGGACGGGAAACTATGGCTACACCTTC. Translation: CASSPSRTGNYGYTF. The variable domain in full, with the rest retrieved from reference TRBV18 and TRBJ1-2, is NAGVMQNPRHLVRRRGQEARLRCSPMKGHSHVYWYRQLPEEGLKFMVYLQKENIIDESGMPKERFSAEFPKEGPSILRIQQVVRGDSAAYFCASSPSRTGNYGYTFGSGTRLTVV.

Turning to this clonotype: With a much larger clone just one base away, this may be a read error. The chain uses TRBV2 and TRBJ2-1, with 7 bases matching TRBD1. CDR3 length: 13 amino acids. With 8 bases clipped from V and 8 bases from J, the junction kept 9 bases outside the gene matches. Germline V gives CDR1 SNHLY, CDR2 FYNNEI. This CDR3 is CASQDRISYEQFF. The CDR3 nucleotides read TGTGCCAGCCAGGACAGGATTTCATATGAGCAGTTCTTC.

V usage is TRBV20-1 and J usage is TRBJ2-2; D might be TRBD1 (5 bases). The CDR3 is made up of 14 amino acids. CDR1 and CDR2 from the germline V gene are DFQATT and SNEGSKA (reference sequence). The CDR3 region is CSAQGLDNTGELFF. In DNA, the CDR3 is TGCAGCGCCCAGGGCTTAGATAACACCGGGGAGCTGTTTTTT.

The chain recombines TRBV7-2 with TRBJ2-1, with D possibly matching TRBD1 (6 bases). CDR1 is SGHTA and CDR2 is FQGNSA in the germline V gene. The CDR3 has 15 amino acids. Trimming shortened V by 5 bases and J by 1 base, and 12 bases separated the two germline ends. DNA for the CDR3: TGTGCCAGCAGCGTAACAGGGAGTTCCTACAATGAGCAGTTCTTC. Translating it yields CASSVTGSSYNEQFF.

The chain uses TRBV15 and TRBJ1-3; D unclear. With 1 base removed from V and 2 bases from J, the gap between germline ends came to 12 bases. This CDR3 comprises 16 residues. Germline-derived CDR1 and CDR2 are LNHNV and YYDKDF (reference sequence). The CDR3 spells CATSRGAVNAGNTIYF. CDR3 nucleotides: TGTGCCACCAGCAGAGGTGCGGTAAACGCTGGAAACACCATATATTTT.

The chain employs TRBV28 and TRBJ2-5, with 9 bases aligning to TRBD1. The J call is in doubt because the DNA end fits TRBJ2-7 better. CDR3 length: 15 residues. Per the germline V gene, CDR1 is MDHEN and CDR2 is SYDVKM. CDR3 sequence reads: CASSSNRGPFNEQYF. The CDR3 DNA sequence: TGTGCCAGCAGTTCGAACAGGGGGCCTTTCAACGAGCAGTACTTC.

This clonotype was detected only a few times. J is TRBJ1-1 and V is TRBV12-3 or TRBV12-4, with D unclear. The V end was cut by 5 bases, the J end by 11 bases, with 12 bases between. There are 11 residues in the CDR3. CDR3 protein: CASSLVRLAFF. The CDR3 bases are TGTGCCAGCAGTCTAGTAAGGCTGGCTTTCTTT.

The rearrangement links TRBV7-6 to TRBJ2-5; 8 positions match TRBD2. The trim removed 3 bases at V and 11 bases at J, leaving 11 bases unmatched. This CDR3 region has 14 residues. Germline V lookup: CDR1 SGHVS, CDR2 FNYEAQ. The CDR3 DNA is TGTGCCAGCAGCTTCGGCGGGGGGCCCAATGAGCAGTACTTC. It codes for CASSFGGGPNEQYF. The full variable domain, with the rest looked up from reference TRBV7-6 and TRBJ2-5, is GAGVSQSPRYKVTKRGQDVALRCDPISGHVSLYWYRQALGQGPEFLTYFNYEAQQDKSGLPNDRFSAERPEGSISTLTIQRTEQRDSAMYRCASSFGGGPNEQYFGPGTRLLVL.

The CDR3 bases are TGTGCCAGCAGTTCCGGGACTAGCGGGGGGCCAGATACGCAGTATTTT. Translation gives CASSSGTSGGPDTQYF. This chain links TRBV28 with TRBJ2-3, with 15 bases that match TRBD2. CDR1 is MDHEN and CDR2 is SYDVKM in the germline V gene. V shed 4 bases, J shed 4 bases, and the junction held 3 bases outside the gene matches. This CDR3 is 16 amino acids long.

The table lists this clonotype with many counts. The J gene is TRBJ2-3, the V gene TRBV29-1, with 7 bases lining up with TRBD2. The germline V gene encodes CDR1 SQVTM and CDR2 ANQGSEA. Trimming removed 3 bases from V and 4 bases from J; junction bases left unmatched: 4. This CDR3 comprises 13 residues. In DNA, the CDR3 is TGCAGCGTTGAGGCGGGGGATCCAGATACGCAGTATTTT. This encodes CSVEAGDPDTQYF.

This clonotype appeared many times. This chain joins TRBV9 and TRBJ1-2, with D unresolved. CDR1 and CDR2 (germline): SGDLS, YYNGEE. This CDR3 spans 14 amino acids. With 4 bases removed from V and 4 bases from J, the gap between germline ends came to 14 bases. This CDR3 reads CASSPSGLIYGYTF. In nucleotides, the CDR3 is TGTGCCAGCAGCCCAAGTGGGCTGATCTATGGCTACACCTTC.